Each of the 8 T cell receptor beta chains below was sequenced from the same sample in a study of cytomegalovirus exposure and HLA in healthy donors. Primers: 60 Vbeta forward and 13 Jbeta reverse. Sequenced by immunoSEQ multiplex PCR; TCRdb stores in-frame clones only, minus some. The table includes approximately 180,000 clones, more than 70% detected once. Specimen: PBMCs. The receptors here all came from a woman aged 40 to 50 in good health and CMV-seronegative.

This clone was found once. J is TRBJ1-2 and V is TRBV4-3; 8 bases match TRBD1. This CDR3 has 19 residues. V was clipped by 0 bases and J by 3 bases; unmatched bases: 15. Germline V CDR1 and CDR2: LGHNA, YSLEER. Written as DNA, the CDR3 is TGCGCCAGCAGCCAAGACCCCAACCGCGGACAGGGCCTGTACTATGGCTACACCTTC. Its translation: CASSQDPNRGQGLYYGYTF.

This chain connects TRBV7-3 to TRBJ1-2, with TRBD1 as a possible D gene (6 bases). The germline V and J ends were trimmed by 5 bases and 0 bases, with 13 bases remaining between them. Germline loops: CDR1 SGHTA, CDR2 FQGTGA. The CDR3 consists of 15 residues. CDR3 bases: TGTGCCAGCAGCCCGGGACAAGGCCCTAACTATGGCTACACCTTC. Encoded protein: CASSPGQGPNYGYTF.

The chain uses TRBV5-4 and TRBJ2-1, with TRBD2 matching 13 bases. In germline, CDR1 is SGHNT, CDR2 YYREEE (reference sequence). The CDR3 is 17 amino acids. Unmatched junction bases numbered 2, after V lost 2 bases and J lost 0 bases. Here the CDR3 DNA reads TGTGCCAGCAGCTTAAGACTAGCGGGAGGCTCCTACAATGAGCAGTTCTTC. It is translated as CASSLRLAGGSYNEQFF. Complete variable domain (other parts from reference TRBV5-4 and TRBJ2-1): ETGVTQSPTHLIKTRGQQVTLRCSSQSGHNTVSWYQQALGQGPQFIFQYYREEENGRGNFPPRFSGLQFPNYSSELNVNALELDDSALYLCASSLRLAGGSYNEQFFGPGTRLTVL.

The chain recombines TRBV18 with TRBJ1-1, with 7 nucleotides matching TRBD1. Germline values: CDR1 KGHSH, CDR2 LQKENI. After removal of 8 bases from V and 3 bases from J, the junction contained 9 bases not matched to a gene. The CDR3 totals 14 residues. This CDR3 reads CASRQGIGYTEAFF. CDR3 nucleotides: TGTGCCAGCCGACAGGGAATAGGATACACTGAAGCTTTCTTT.

This chain joins TRBV19 and TRBJ2-1; 8 nucleotides line up with TRBD2. Germline lookup yields CDR1 LNHDA and CDR2 SQIVND (reference sequence). The trim removed 7 bases at V and 5 bases at J, leaving 7 bases unmatched. CDR3 length equals 14 residues. The CDR3 nucleotides are TGTGCCAGTACCTTGACTAGCGAAGACAATGAGCAGTTCTTC. This gives the protein CASTLTSEDNEQFF.

V usage is TRBV4-1 and J usage is TRBJ2-1; possible D gene TRBD1, 7 bases. The CDR3 sequence is 18 residues long. Germline values: CDR1 MGHRA, CDR2 YSYEKL. Trimming took off 4 bases at V and 6 bases at J, with 25 bases between the two ends. DNA for the CDR3: TGCGCCAGCAGCCTCCGCGGGGTAGCCCAGGGGGGCGGCAATGAGCAGTTCTTC. As protein: CASSLRGVAQGGGNEQFF.

The chain has TRBV7-3 and TRBJ2-3, with 10 bases that match TRBD2. Trimming at V came to 1 base and at J to 0 bases, leaving 13 bases not matched to a gene. CDR1 and CDR2 (germline): SGHTA, FQGTGA. The length of the CDR3 is 20 residues. The CDR3 protein is CASSLSPSGSVGTSTDTQYF. In DNA form, the CDR3 reads TGTGCCAGCAGCTTAAGTCCTAGCGGGAGTGTGGGGACTAGCACAGATACGCAGTATTTT.

The chain couples TRBV5-5 to TRBJ2-5; 7 bases are a match to TRBD1. CDR3 size: 14 residues. Germline loops: CDR1 SGHKS, CDR2 YYEKEE (reference sequence). Trimming removed 0 bases from V and 1 base from J; junction bases left unmatched: 0. This CDR3 reads CASSLGDSQETQYF. For the CDR3, the DNA is TGTGCCAGCAGCTTGGGGGACAGCCAAGAGACCCAGTACTTC.